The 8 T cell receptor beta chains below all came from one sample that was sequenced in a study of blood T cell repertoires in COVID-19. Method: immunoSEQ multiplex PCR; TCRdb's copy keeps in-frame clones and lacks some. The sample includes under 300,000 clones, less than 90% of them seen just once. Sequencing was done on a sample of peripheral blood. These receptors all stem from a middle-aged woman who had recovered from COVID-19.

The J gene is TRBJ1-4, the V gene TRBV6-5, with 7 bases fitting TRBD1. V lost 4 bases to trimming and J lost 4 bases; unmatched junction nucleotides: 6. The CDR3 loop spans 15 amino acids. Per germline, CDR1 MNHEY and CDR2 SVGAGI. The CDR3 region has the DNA TGTGCCAGCAGTTCATGGACAGGCGATAATGAAAAACTGTTTTTT. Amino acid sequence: CASSSWTGDNEKLFF.

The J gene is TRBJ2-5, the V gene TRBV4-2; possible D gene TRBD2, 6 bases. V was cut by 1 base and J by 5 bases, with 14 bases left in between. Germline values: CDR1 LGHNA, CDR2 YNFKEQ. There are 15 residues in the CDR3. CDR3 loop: CASSQGRGSGETQYF. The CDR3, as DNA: TGTGCCAGCAGCCAAGGGCGGGGAAGCGGGGAGACCCAGTACTTC.

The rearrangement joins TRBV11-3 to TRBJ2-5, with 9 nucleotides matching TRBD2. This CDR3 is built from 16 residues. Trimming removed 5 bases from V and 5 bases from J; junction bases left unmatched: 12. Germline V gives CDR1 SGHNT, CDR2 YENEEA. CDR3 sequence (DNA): TGTGCCAGCAGCCCCCAACAACTTCTAGCGGGGGAGACCCAGTACTTC. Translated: CASSPQQLLAGETQYF. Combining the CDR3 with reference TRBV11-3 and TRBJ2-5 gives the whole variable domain EAGVVQSPRYKIIEKKQPVAFWCNPISGHNTLYWYLQNLGQGPELLIRYENEEAVDDSQLPKDRFSAERLKGVDSTLKIQPAELGDSAVYLCASSPQQLLAGETQYFGPGTRLLVL.

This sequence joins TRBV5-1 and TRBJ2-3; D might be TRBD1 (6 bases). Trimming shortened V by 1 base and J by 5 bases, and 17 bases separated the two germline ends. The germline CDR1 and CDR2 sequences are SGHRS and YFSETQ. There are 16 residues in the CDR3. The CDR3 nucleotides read TGCGCCAGCAGCTTGAACCCAGGACAGTTGAGAGATACGCAGTATTTT. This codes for CASSLNPGQLRDTQYF.

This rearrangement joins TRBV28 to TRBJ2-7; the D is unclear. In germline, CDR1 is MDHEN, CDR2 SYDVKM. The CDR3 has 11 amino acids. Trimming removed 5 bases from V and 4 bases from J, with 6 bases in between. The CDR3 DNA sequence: TGTGCCAGCAGTCACCGGTACGAGCAGTACTTC. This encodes CASSHRYEQYF.

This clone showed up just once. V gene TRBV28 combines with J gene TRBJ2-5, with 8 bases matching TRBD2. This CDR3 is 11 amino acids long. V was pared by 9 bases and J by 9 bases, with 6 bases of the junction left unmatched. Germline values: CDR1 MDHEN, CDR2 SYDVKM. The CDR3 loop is CASSRGGSQYF. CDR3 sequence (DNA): TGTGCCAGTTCCCGGGGGGGGTCCCAGTACTTC.

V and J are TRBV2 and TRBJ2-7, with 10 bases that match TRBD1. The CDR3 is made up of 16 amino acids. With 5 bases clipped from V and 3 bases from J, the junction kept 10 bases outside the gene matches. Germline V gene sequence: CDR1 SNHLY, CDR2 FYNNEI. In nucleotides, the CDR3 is TGTGCCAGCAGTAGGGACAGGGGAAGGGGTTACTACGAGCAGTACTTC. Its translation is CASSRDRGRGYYEQYF.

CDR3: CASSSASGGSHGELFF. The CDR3 region has the DNA TGTGCCAGCAGCTCTGCTAGCGGGGGTAGTCACGGGGAGCTGTTTTTT. The rearrangement links TRBV5-6 to TRBJ2-2; 10 bases line up with TRBD2. This CDR3 region has 16 residues. Trimming took 3 bases from V and 7 from J; bases not matched to a gene: 9. Germline CDR1 SGHDT, CDR2 YYEEEE.